This T cell receptor beta chain was observed in a study of blood T cell repertoires in COVID-19. Clones were sequenced by immunoSEQ multiplex PCR, and TCRdb holds only the in-frame ones, with some missing. The data hold some 490,000 clones, with about nine tenths observed a single time. The ends lost 5 bases at V and 0 bases at J; junction bases unmatched: 5. From germline, CDR1 is MNHNY and CDR2 SVGAGI (reference sequence). The CDR3 covers 16 residues. Participants were aged about 18 to 89 years, lived in about two dozen US areas, and enrolled virtually. This clonotype originated in a woman aged 60 to 75 who had recovered from COVID-19. V gene TRBV6-6 combines with J gene TRBJ1-4; TRBD1 matches at 8 bases. The sequencing input was PBMCs or T cells enriched from blood (not recorded which). The CDR3 sequence is CASSLGQGATNEKLFF. The CDR3, as DNA: TGTGCCAGCAGTCTCGGACAGGGAGCAACTAATGAAAAACTGTTTTTT.